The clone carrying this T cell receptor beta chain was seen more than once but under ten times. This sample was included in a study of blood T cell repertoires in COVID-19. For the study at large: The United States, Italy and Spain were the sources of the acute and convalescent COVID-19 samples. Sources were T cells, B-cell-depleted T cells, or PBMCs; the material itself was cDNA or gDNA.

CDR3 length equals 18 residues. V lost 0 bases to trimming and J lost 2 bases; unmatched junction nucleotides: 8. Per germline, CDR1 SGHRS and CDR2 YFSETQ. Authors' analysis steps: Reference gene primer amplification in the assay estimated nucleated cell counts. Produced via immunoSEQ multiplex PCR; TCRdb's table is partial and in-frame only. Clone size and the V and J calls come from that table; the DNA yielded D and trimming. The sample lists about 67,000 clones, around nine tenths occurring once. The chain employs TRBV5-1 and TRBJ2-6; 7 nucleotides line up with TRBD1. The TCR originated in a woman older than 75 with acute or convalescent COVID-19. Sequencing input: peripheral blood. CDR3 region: CASSLEPQGMAGANVLTF. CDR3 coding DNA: TGCGCCAGCAGCTTGGAACCACAGGGGATGGCTGGGGCCAACGTCCTGACTTTC.